This T cell receptor beta chain was obtained from a study of shared clonotypes between healthy human individuals. Study overall: The study enrolled a couple of women and three men aged 18 to 49.

Only in-frame clones appear in the TCRdb table, and some are missing; sequencing was by immunoSEQ multiplex PCR. The sample holds some 2,400,000 clones, around 95% seen once. V lost 0 bases to trimming and J lost 4 bases; unmatched junction nucleotides: 3. The CDR3 is 15 residues long. Germline loops: CDR1 MNHNY, CDR2 SVGAGI (reference sequence). Study-level points and caveats: Expectations were that clonotype sharing among donors would be affected by sequencing depth.

As regards this clone: The antigen remains undetermined.

This TCR came from a man between 18 and 29 years old in good health. The J gene is TRBJ2-5, the V gene TRBV6-6, with 9 bases lining up with TRBD2. The sequenced sample consisted of naive CD4+ T cells sorted from blood. As to subset: CD45RA+ positively selected. The CDR3 nucleotides read TGTGCCAGCAGTTACTCGATTAGCGGGGGAGAGACCCAGTACTTC. This translates into CASSYSISGGETQYF.